This T cell receptor beta chain was found in a study of blood T cell repertoires in COVID-19. The overall study: Samples came from the United States, Italy and Spain, spanning acute and convalescent COVID-19.

Trimming removed 0 bases at V and 1 base at J, with 9 bases between. Germline V gene sequence: CDR1 SGHDT, CDR2 YYEEEE. CDR3 length equals 15 residues. Seattle's enrolled individuals joined amid active infection and were then monitored longitudinally. Original data processing: Estimated nucleated cell counts came from reference gene primer amplification. Produced via immunoSEQ multiplex PCR; TCRdb's table is partial and in-frame only. The DNA gave D and trimming, while V, J and clone size come from that table. The sample yields 100,000 to 150,000 clones, 85% to 90% seen once. This receptor was obtained from a woman aged 80 or over with COVID-19, enrolled during active disease. The chain links TRBV5-6 to TRBJ2-3, with D tentatively TRBD2 (5 bases). Sequencing used peripheral blood. The CDR3 loop is CASSLALVGTDTQYF. The DNA for the CDR3 is TGTGCCAGCAGCTTGGCACTAGTAGGCACAGATACGCAGTATTTT.